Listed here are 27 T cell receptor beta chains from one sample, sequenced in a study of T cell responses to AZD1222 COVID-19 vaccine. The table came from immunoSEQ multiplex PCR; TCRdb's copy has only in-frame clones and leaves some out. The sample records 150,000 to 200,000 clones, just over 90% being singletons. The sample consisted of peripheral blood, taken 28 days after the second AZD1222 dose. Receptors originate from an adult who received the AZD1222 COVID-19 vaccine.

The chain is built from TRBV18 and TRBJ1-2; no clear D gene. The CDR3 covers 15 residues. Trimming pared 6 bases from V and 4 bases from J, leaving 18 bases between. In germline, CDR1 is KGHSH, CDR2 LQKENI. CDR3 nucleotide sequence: TGTGCCAGCTCCCAGAGGGCAGGCGAAGTCTATGGCTACACCTTC. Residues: CASSQRAGEVYGYTF.

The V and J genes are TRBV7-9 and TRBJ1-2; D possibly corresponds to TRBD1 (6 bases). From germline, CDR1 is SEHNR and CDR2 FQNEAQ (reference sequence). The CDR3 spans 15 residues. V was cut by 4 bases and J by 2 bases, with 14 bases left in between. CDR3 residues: CASSSPRQGNYGYTF. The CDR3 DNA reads TGTGCCAGCAGCTCACCGAGGCAGGGGAACTATGGCTACACCTTC.

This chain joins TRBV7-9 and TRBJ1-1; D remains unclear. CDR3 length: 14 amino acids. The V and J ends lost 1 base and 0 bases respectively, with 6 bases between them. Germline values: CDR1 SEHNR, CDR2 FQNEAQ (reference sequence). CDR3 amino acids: CASSLDLLNTEAFF. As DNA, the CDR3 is TGTGCCAGCAGCTTAGACCTCTTGAACACTGAAGCTTTCTTT.

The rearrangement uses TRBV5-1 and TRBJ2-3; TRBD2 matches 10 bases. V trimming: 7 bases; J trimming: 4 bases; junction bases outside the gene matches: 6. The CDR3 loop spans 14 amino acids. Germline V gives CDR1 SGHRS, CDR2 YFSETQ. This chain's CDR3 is CASGSGGASDTQYF. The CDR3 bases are TGCGCCAGCGGAAGCGGGGGGGCATCAGATACGCAGTATTTT.

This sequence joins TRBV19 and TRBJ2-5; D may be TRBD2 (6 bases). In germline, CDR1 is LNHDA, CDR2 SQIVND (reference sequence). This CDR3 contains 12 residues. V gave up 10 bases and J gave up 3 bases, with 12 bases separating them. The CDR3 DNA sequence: TGTGCCACTCTGGGAGGAGAAGAGACCCAGTACTTC. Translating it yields CATLGGEETQYF. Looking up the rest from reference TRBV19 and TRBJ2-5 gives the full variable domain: DGGITQSPKYLFRKEGQNVTLSCEQNLNHDAMYWYRQDPGQGLRLIYYSQIVNDFQKGDIAEGYSVSREKKESFPLTVTSAQKNPTAFYLCATLGGEETQYFGPGTRLLVL.

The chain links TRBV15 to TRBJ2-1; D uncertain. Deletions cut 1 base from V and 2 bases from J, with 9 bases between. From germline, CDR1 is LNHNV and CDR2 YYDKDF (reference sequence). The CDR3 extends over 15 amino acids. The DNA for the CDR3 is TGTGCCACCAGCAGAGTTAAAGGCACCTACAATGAGCAGTTCTTC. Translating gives CATSRVKGTYNEQFF.

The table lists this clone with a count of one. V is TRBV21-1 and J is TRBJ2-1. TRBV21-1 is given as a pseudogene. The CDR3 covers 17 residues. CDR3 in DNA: TGTGCCAGCAGCAAAGCGCTTTTTAGGGAACTTTACAATGAGCAGTTCTTC. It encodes CASSKALFRELYNEQFF.

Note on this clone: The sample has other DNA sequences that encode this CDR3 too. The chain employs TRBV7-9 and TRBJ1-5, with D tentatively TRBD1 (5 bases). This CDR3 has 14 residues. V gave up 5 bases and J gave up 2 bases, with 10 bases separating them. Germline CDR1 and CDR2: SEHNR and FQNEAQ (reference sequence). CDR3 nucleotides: TGTGCCAGCAGCCTGGGGGGGGGCAATCAGCCCCAGCATTTT. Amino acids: CASSLGGGNQPQHF.

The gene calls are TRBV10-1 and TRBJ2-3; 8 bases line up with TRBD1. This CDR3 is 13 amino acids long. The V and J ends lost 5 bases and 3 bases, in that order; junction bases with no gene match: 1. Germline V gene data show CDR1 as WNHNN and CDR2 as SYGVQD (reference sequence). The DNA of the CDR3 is TGCGCCAGCAGTCGGACAGGGACAGATACGCAGTATTTT. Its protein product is CASSRTGTDTQYF.

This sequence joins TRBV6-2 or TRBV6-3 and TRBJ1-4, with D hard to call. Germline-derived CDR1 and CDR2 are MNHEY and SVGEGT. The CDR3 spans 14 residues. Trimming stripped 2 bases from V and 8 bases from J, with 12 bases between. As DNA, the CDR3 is TGTGCCAGCAGTTACGTGAGGGCTAGCGAAAAACTGTTTTTT. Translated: CASSYVRASEKLFF.

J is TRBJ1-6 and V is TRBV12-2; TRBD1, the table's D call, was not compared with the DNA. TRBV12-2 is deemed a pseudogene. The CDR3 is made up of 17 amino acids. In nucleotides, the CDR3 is TGTGCAAGTCGCCCCCCCCGGAGACAGTGCAATAATTCACCCCTCCACTTT. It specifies CASRPPRRQCNNSPLHF.

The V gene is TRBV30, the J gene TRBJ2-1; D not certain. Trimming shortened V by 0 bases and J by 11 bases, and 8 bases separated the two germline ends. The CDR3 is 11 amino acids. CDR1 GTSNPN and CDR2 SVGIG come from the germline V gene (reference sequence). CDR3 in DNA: TGTGCCTGGAGTGTATTTCACAAGCAGTTCTTC. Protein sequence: CAWSVFHKQFF.

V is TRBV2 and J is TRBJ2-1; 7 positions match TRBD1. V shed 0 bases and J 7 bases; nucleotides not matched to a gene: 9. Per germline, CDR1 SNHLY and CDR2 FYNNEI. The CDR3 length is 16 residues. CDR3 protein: CASSEAGRGLRNEQFF. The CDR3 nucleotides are TGTGCCAGCAGTGAAGCAGGAAGGGGGCTGAGGAATGAGCAGTTCTTC.

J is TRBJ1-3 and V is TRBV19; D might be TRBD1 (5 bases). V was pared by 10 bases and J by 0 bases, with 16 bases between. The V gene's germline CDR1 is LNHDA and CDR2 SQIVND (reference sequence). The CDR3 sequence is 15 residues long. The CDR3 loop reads CATSGLFRSGNTIYF. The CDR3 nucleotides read TGTGCCACCTCGGGACTTTTTCGCTCTGGAAACACCATATATTTT.

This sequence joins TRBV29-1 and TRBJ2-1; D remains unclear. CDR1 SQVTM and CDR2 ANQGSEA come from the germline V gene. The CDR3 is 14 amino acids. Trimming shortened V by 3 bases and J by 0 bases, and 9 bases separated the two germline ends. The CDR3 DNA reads TGCAGCGTTGATACAGCTAGCTCCTACAATGAGCAGTTCTTC. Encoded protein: CSVDTASSYNEQFF.

The CDR3 region is CASRPTESYGYTF. The CDR3 DNA is TGTGCCAGCAGACCGACAGAGTCCTATGGCTACACCTTC. This rearrangement joins TRBV12-3 or TRBV12-4 to TRBJ1-2, with D possibly matching TRBD1 (5 bases). Trimming pared 6 bases from V and 4 bases from J, leaving 12 bases between. The length of the CDR3 is 13 residues.

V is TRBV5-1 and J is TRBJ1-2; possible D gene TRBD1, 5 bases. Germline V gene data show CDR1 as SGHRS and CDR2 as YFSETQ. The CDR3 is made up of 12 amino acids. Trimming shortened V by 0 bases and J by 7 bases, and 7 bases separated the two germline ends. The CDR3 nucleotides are TGCGCCAGCAGCTTGGGACAGATTGGCTACACCTTC. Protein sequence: CASSLGQIGYTF.

The CDR3 loop is CASSSHDSGLNEQFF. CDR3 coding DNA: TGTGCCAGCAGTTCCCACGATTCAGGGCTCAATGAGCAGTTCTTC. V is TRBV2 and J is TRBJ2-1, with TRBD1 as a possible D gene (5 bases). This CDR3 spans 15 amino acids. V dropped 5 bases and J dropped 6 bases, with 17 bases sitting between them. In germline, CDR1 is SNHLY, CDR2 FYNNEI. Combining the CDR3 with reference TRBV2 and TRBJ2-1 gives the whole variable domain EPEVTQTPSHQVTQMGQEVILRCVPISNHLYFYWYRQILGQKVEFLVSFYNNEISEKSEIFDDQFSVERPDGSNFTLKIRSTKLEDSAMYFCASSSHDSGLNEQFFGPGTRLTVL.

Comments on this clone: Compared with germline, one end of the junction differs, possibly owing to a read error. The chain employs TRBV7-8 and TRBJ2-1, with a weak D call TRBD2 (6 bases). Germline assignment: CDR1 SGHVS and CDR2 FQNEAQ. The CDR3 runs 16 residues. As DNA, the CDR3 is TGTGCCAGCAGCTTAGTATTCGGGGGATCCTCCAATGAGCAGTTCTTC. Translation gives CASSLVFGGSSNEQFF.

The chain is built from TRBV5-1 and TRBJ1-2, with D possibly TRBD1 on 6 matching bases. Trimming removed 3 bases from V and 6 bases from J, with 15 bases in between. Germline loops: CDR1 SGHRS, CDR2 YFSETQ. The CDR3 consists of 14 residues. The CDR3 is CASSWTTGPDGYTF. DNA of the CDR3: TGCGCCAGCAGCTGGACAACAGGGCCGGATGGCTACACCTTC.

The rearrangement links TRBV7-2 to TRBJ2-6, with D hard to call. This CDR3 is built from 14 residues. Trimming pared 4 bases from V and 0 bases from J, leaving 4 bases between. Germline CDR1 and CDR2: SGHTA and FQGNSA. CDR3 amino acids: CASSSFSGANVLTF. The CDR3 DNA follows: TGTGCCAGCAGCTCTTTCTCTGGGGCCAACGTCCTGACTTTC.

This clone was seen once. CDR3 coding DNA: TGTGCCAGCAGTCTCTTTGGGGGCGACTATGTCTGGAAAGAGACCCAGTACTTC. It is translated as CASSLFGGDYVWKETQYF. The V and J genes are TRBV27 and TRBJ2-5; a weak D match, TRBD1 (6 bases). The V end lost 5 bases, the J end lost 3 bases, and 25 bases lay between the germline ends. Germline V gives CDR1 MNHEY, CDR2 SMNVEV (reference sequence). This CDR3 comprises 18 residues.

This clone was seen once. The CDR3 here is CASSSFTGGVKETQYF. The DNA of the CDR3 is TGTGCCAGCAGCTCGTTTACAGGGGGCGTCAAGGAGACCCAGTACTTC. The chain combines TRBV7-8 with TRBJ2-5, with 9 bases aligning to TRBD1. Germline-derived CDR1 and CDR2 are SGHVS and FQNEAQ. The CDR3 extends over 16 amino acids. Losses at the gene ends were 4 bases for V and 5 bases for J; bases not matched to a gene: 11.

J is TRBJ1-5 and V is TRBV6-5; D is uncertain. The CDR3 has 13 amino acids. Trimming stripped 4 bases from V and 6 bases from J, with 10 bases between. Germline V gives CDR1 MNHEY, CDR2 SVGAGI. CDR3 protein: CASSLGMSQPQHF. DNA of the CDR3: TGTGCCAGCAGTTTAGGAATGTCTCAGCCCCAGCATTTT.

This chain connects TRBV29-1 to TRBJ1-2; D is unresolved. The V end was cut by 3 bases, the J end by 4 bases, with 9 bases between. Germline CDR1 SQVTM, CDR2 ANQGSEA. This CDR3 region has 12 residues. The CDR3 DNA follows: TGCAGCGTTGATGGGGAAATCTATGGCTACACCTTC. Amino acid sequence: CSVDGEIYGYTF.

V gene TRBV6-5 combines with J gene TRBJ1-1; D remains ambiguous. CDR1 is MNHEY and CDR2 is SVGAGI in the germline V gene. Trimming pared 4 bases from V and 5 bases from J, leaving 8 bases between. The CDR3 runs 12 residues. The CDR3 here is CASSFVRTEAFF. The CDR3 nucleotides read TGTGCCAGCAGTTTTGTGAGAACTGAAGCTTTCTTT.

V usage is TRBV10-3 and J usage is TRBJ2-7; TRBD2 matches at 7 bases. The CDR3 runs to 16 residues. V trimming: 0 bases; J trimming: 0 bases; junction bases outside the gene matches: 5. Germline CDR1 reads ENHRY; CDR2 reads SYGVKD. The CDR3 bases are TGTGCCATCAGTGAGTCTCGTCGCGGGAGCTCCTACGAGCAGTACTTC. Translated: CAISESRRGSSYEQYF.